Following are 21 T cell receptor beta chains from one sample sequenced in a study of T cells after yellow fever vaccination. MiXCR was run by TCRdb on the 5' RACE reads, yielding one entry per CDR3 protein. The sample consists of hundreds of thousands of distinct CDR3 sequences, more than 9% of them appearing once. The input for sequencing was PBMCs, taken on the day of the yellow fever booster vaccination. Every receptor here comes from a man younger than 45 who received the YFV17D yellow fever vaccine.

Ten or more counts support this clonotype. This chain joins TRBV28 and TRBJ2-7; D possibly corresponds to TRBD2 (5 bases). V lost 3 bases and J 6 bases, leaving 12 bases between the germline ends. Germline V CDR1 and CDR2: MDHEN, SYDVKM. This CDR3 contains 13 residues. CDR3 sequence reads: CASSFFREGEQYF. The CDR3, as DNA: TGTGCCAGCAGTTTTTTCCGCGAGGGCGAGCAGTACTTC.

For the CDR3, the DNA is TGTGCTAGTGGGATTAGCGGGAGGGCCCCGAACACCGGGGAGCTGTTTTTT. It is translated as CASGISGRAPNTGELFF. V gene TRBV12-5 combines with J gene TRBJ2-2, with 11 bases fitting TRBD2. Germline V gene lookup returns CDR1 LGHNT and CDR2 FRNRAP. This CDR3 region has 17 residues. V lost 6 bases and J lost 0; bases outside the gene matches: 6.

The chain couples TRBV29-1 to TRBJ1-2; D uncertain. From germline, CDR1 is SQVTM and CDR2 ANQGSEA. The germline V and J ends were trimmed by 7 bases and 5 bases, with 11 bases remaining between them. The CDR3 consists of 11 residues. The CDR3 DNA reads TGCAGCGCTATGACCGGTTATGGCTACACCTTC. It specifies CSAMTGYGYTF.

This clonotype was recorded at least ten times. J is TRBJ1-6 and V is TRBV5-1, with a tentative D call TRBD1 (6 bases). In germline, CDR1 is SGHRS, CDR2 YFSETQ. This CDR3 has 15 residues. V shed 0 bases and J shed 8 bases, with 12 bases lying between them. The CDR3 DNA reads TGCGCCAGCAGCTTGGGACAGGTCTTTGATTCACCCCTCCACTTT. Encoded protein: CASSLGQVFDSPLHF.

The chain is built from TRBV7-8 and TRBJ2-7; tentatively, D is TRBD2 (6 bases). Per the germline V gene, CDR1 is SGHVS and CDR2 is FQNEAQ. This CDR3 is built from 14 residues. V gave up 1 base and J gave up 3 bases, with 10 bases separating them. This chain's CDR3 is CASSLVLGGYEQYF. CDR3 nucleotides: TGTGCCAGCAGCTTAGTGCTGGGGGGCTACGAGCAGTACTTC.

This chain links TRBV5-6 with TRBJ2-4; D gene ambiguous. CDR3 length: 14 residues. CDR1 and CDR2 from the germline V gene are SGHDT and YYEEEE. V was cut by 1 base and J by 6 bases, with 11 bases left in between. In DNA, the CDR3 is TGTGCCAGCAGCTTGCTAGACCTCGGAAACATTCAGTACTTC. Amino acids: CASSLLDLGNIQYF.

The chain recombines TRBV28 with TRBJ2-2; D uncertain. The CDR3 loop spans 15 amino acids. Trimming took off 5 bases at V and 6 bases at J, with 16 bases between the two ends. CDR1 and CDR2 from the germline V gene are MDHEN and SYDVKM. DNA of the CDR3: TGTGCCAGCAGTCCCCACGGCCTTAAATCCGGGGAGCTGTTTTTT. It specifies CASSPHGLKSGELFF.

This clonotype turned up a few times. This chain links TRBV4-3 with TRBJ2-2, with a tentative D call TRBD2 (5 bases). Germline V lookup: CDR1 LGHNA, CDR2 YSLEER. This CDR3 contains 15 residues. Trimming removed 1 base from V and 7 bases from J, with 13 bases in between. In DNA form, the CDR3 reads TGCGCCAGCAGCCAAGTATCCGGGAACGTCGGGGAGCTGTTTTTT. Amino acids: CASSQVSGNVGELFF.

This clonotype was seen a handful of times. The chain is built from TRBV10-3 and TRBJ2-1; 9 bases map to TRBD2. In germline, CDR1 is ENHRY, CDR2 SYGVKD. J was trimmed by 7 bases and V by 2 bases; bases with no gene match: 9. CDR3 length: 16 amino acids. CDR3 protein: CAISERVASGKNEQFF. DNA for the CDR3: TGTGCCATCAGTGAGCGAGTGGCTAGCGGGAAGAATGAGCAGTTCTTC.

The chain couples TRBV20-1 to TRBJ2-1; tentatively, D is TRBD2 (6 bases). Germline V gene sequence: CDR1 DFQATT, CDR2 SNEGSKA (reference sequence). The CDR3 is 13 residues long. Trimming removed 7 bases at V and 5 bases at J, with 15 bases between. The CDR3 DNA is TGCAGTGTTACAAGCGGGTCCGACAATGAGCAGTTCTTC. Translating it yields CSVTSGSDNEQFF.

The gene calls are TRBV29-1 and TRBJ2-1; TRBD2 agrees at 8 bases. CDR3 length: 15 residues. Per the germline V gene, CDR1 is SQVTM and CDR2 is ANQGSEA. J was trimmed by 8 bases and V by 4 bases; bases with no gene match: 13. DNA of the CDR3: TGCAGCGTTGCTCAGGGCCGGGAGGGTCCCCATGAGCAGTTCTTC. It yields the protein CSVAQGREGPHEQFF.

This clonotype appeared a few times. As DNA, the CDR3 is TGCGCCAGCAGACCCAGGGGTCCAGAGACCCAGTACTTC. Its protein is CASRPRGPETQYF. The chain couples TRBV5-1 to TRBJ2-5; D possibly corresponds to TRBD1 (6 bases). The germline CDR1 and CDR2 sequences are SGHRS and YFSETQ. The CDR3 has 13 amino acids. V was cut by 5 bases and J by 4 bases, with 12 bases left in between.

This clonotype was seen only a few times. The J gene is TRBJ2-7, the V gene TRBV30, with D possibly TRBD1 on 6 matching bases. This CDR3 comprises 12 residues. Trimming cost V 7 bases and J 3 bases, with 13 bases left between them. Germline CDR1 GTSNPN, CDR2 SVGIG (reference sequence). The CDR3 bases are TGTGCCTCGACTGGACAGCACTACGAGCAGTACTTC. Its protein is CASTGQHYEQYF. Combining the CDR3 with reference TRBV30 and TRBJ2-7 gives the whole variable domain SQTIHQWPATLVQPVGSPLSLECTVEGTSNPNLYWYRQAAGRGLQLLFYSVGIGQISSEVPQNLSASRPQDRQFILSSKKLLLSDSGFYLCASTGQHYEQYFGPGTRLTVT.

This clonotype was seen a handful of times. CDR3 coding DNA: TGTGCCAGCAGCTTAGGGGTCCAGGGAAGGTCCTACGAGCAGTACTTC. Translation gives CASSLGVQGRSYEQYF. This chain links TRBV7-9 with TRBJ2-7; TRBD1 is a possible D gene (5 bases). The CDR3 loop spans 16 amino acids. Germline lookup yields CDR1 SEHNR and CDR2 FQNEAQ (reference sequence). The V and J ends lost 1 base and 1 base respectively, with 14 bases between them.

This clonotype was recorded a few times. This chain uses TRBV7-9 with TRBJ1-5; D remains unclear. Germline CDR1 reads SEHNR; CDR2 reads FQNEAQ (reference sequence). Trimming cost V 1 base and J 6 bases, with 7 bases left between them. This CDR3 is built from 13 residues. In DNA, the CDR3 is TGTGCCAGCAGCTTAGGGGATATTCAGCCCCAGCATTTT. Translation gives CASSLGDIQPQHF. The variable domain in full, completed from reference TRBV7-9 and TRBJ1-5, reads DTGVSQNPRHKITKRGQNVTFRCDPISEHNRLYWYRQTLGQGPEFLTYFQNEAQLEKSRLLSDRFSAERPKGSFSTLEIQRTEQGDSAMYLCASSLGDIQPQHFGDGTRLSIL.

This clonotype was picked up a small number of times. The chain recombines TRBV11-3 with TRBJ1-2; D may be TRBD1 (5 bases). Germline V gene data show CDR1 as SGHNT and CDR2 as YENEEA. The CDR3 is made up of 9 amino acids. With 11 bases removed from V and 7 bases from J, the gap between germline ends came to 8 bases. DNA for the CDR3: TGTGCCCCGCAGGGTGGCTACACCTTC. This encodes CAPQGGYTF.

This clonotype has just a few counts. The chain couples TRBV6-1 to TRBJ2-3; TRBD2 agrees at 7 bases. Trimming removed 3 bases from V and 0 bases from J; junction bases left unmatched: 6. Germline CDR1 is MNHNS and CDR2 is SASEGT. CDR3 length: 16 residues. CDR3 nucleotides: TGTGCCAGCAGTGACCTCCTAGCGGCCAGCACAGATACGCAGTATTTT. Protein product: CASSDLLAASTDTQYF.

V is TRBV11-1 and J is TRBJ2-3, with 13 bases aligning to TRBD2. Germline V gene lookup returns CDR1 SGHAT and CDR2 FQDESV (reference sequence). V was pared by 5 bases and J by 4 bases, with 12 bases of the junction left unmatched. The CDR3 is 18 amino acids. The CDR3 spells CASSQGTSGTQGADTQYF. The CDR3 DNA is TGTGCCAGCAGCCAAGGGACTAGCGGGACCCAAGGGGCAGATACGCAGTATTTT.

This clonotype was found a few times. The rearrangement links TRBV7-9 to TRBJ2-7, with D uncertain. Germline values: CDR1 SEHNR, CDR2 FQNEAQ (reference sequence). The CDR3 has 13 amino acids. V gave up 1 base and J gave up 5 bases, with 9 bases separating them. This CDR3 is CASSLGTINEQYF. In DNA form, the CDR3 reads TGTGCCAGCAGCTTAGGGACCATCAACGAGCAGTACTTC.

This clonotype has only a few counts. This chain links TRBV20-1 with TRBJ2-7; D is tentatively TRBD1 or TRBD2 (6 bases each). V was pared by 3 bases and J by 5 bases, with 8 bases between. The CDR3 runs 11 residues. Germline assignment: CDR1 DFQATT and CDR2 SNEGSKA (reference sequence). The CDR3 sequence: CSASGGHEQYF. The CDR3 DNA sequence: TGCAGTGCTAGCGGGGGCCACGAGCAGTACTTC.

This clonotype was seen many times. V usage is TRBV10-1 and J usage is TRBJ2-3; D is undetermined. V lost 3 bases to trimming and J lost 5 bases, with 15 bases between them. CDR1 and CDR2 (germline): WNHNN, SYGVQD (reference sequence). CDR3 length: 15 amino acids. This CDR3 reads CASSDSIAVGDTQYF. CDR3 in DNA: TGCGCCAGCAGTGACTCGATCGCGGTGGGAGATACGCAGTATTTT.